Given below is one T cell receptor beta chain in context. The sample holds many counts of this clonotype. It lacks a known antigen. Base qualities are not provided; no much larger clone lies one nucleotide away. The library was prepared using 5' RACE. Sequencer: Illumina HiSeq 2500. A second about 7 to 11 cycle PCR used a sample-barcoded 5' primer and a J-beta primer mix. A unique molecular identifier was introduced onto each TCR beta cDNA molecule by a template-switch 5' adaptor carrying 12 random nucleotides. Each sample yielded at least 2.5 million CDR3-containing paired-end reads. First-strand cDNA synthesis was performed from all RNA using the Mint cDNA synthesis kit, with priming by a TRBC-specific oligonucleotide. After uracil-DNA glycosylase treatment, a first 18-cycle PCR used universal primers M1SS and BC2_uni_R on all cDNA. Per the authors' processing: Each sample was normalized by randomly selecting 1 million high-quality reads, each carrying a distinct molecular identifier. Instead of being binned into consensus sequences, reads that shared molecular identifiers were thrown out. MiTCR, run with a Q25 quality threshold and the strictest error-elimination algorithm, handled CDR3 identification, clonotype clustering and error correction. Lower-bound total TCR beta diversity was estimated with a nonparametric unseen species model using Euler transformation. TCRdb ran its own pipeline on the public reads, namely fastp trimming at Q25 and MiXCR clone calling, and kept in-frame beta chains. A single entry per CDR3 protein holds the most common genes and DNA from its merged rows. V and J calls and clone size were set by TCRdb, not the authors. Within this sample are around 1,500,000 distinct CDR3 sequences, with 28% of them counted one time only. Of the sample, 7.7% falls within the top ten clones.

The approximately 41 donors, aged about 6 to 95 years, were systemically healthy Caucasian individuals from Russia. Each donor gave about 9.7 milliliters of peripheral blood, drawn into EDTA-treated Vacutainer tubes. Ficoll-Paque density-gradient centrifugation was used to isolate PBMCs, with at least 6.5 million per sample. Total RNA, at least 5.5 micrograms per sample, was extracted from PBMCs with Trizol reagent. For every donor, an aliquot of PBMCs went through flow cytometry to measure the percentages of naive CD45RAhigh/CD27high T cells. These data belong to a study of blood T cells in healthy people across ages (dated by TCRdb to between 2014 and 2016). Turning to the overall study: In model experiments, template switching captured roughly one uniquely barcoded TCR beta cDNA molecule for every two T cells. Age-related changes in TCR beta repertoire diversity were measured in the study by deep sequencing normalized with unique cDNA molecular identifiers. The study analyzed two additional independent replicas of 1 million unique cDNA reads from the same blood draw for two donors, one aged 18 to 30 and one aged 80 or older. Donors were grouped into four age groups: young (average approximately 15 years), middle-aged (under 40), aged (62) and long-lived (approximately 81). To avoid experimental bias, donors of different ages were distributed randomly across sequencing lanes. What the work shows at the level of the full study, not this receptor alone: Conclusive comparison of naive and antigen-experienced compartments was prevented by the profiling of bulk unsorted PBMCs. Because donor CMV infection status was unknown, age-related changes in expanded clonotypes were potentially confounded. As age increased, observed TCR beta diversity per million T cells dropped in a roughly linear way, and a significant reduction was already evident by age 40. Compared with the aged group, the long-lived group had more naive CD4+ T cells, fewer expanded clones and increased TCR diversity, suggesting age selection. Estimates of total diversity based on one million sequenced T cells were regarded as lower bounds and as underestimates. A strong correlation was found between observed TCR beta diversity and the percentage of naive T cells measured by flow cytometry.

The V end loses 5 bases and the J end loses 5 bases, and a stretch of 18 bases separates them. The CDR3 spans 15 residues, from the cysteine through the phenylalanine. Here the CDR3 DNA is all that survives: 45 bases in frame from base 1. The germline V gene (reference sequence) yields MNHNY for CDR1 and SVGAGI for CDR2. The sequence links TRBV6-6 to TRBJ2-5, and possibly TRBD2, on 7 matching bases. This receptor was obtained from a woman aged 25 to 39 in good health. The sequenced sample was blood. The DNA sequence follows: TGTGCCAGCAGTGCGGAAGGGGGGGAGGGGGAGACCCAGTACTTC. This codes for CASSAEGGEGETQYF.